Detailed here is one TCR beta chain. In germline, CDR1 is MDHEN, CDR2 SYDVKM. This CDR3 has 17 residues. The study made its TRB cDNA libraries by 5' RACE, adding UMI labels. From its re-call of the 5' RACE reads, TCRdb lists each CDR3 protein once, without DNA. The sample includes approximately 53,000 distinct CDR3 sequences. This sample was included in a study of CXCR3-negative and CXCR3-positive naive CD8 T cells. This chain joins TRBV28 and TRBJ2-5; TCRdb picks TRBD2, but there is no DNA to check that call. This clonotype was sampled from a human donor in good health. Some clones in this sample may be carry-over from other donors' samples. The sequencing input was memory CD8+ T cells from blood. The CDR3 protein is CASSFYKAGGIQETQYF.